This T cell receptor beta chain was obtained from a study of T cell clones after liver transplantation. Looking at the study overall: TCRbeta sequencing after a pre-transplant mixed lymphocyte reaction identified graft-donor-reactive clones, later tracked in post-transplant blood. At least one year of complete immunosuppression withdrawal without enzymes over twice normal defined tolerance.

Generated by immunoSEQ multiplex PCR, the TCRdb table keeps only in-frame clones and is missing some. The table records tens of thousands of clones, roughly nine tenths of them present only once. The source material was CD4+ T cells from blood, sampled before liver transplant. The sequence was collected from a human donor who received a liver transplant.

The chain's CDR3 is CASSPRQSKSNTGELFF. The CDR3 DNA reads as TGTGCCAGCAGCCCGAGACAGAGCAAGTCTAACACCGGGGAGCTGTTTTTT. The rearrangement uses TRBV5-6 and TRBJ2-2, with a possible D match to TRBD1 (5 bases). CDR1 and CDR2 from the germline V gene are SGHDT and YYEEEE. V dropped 4 bases and J dropped 2 bases, with 18 bases sitting between them. The CDR3 extends over 17 amino acids.